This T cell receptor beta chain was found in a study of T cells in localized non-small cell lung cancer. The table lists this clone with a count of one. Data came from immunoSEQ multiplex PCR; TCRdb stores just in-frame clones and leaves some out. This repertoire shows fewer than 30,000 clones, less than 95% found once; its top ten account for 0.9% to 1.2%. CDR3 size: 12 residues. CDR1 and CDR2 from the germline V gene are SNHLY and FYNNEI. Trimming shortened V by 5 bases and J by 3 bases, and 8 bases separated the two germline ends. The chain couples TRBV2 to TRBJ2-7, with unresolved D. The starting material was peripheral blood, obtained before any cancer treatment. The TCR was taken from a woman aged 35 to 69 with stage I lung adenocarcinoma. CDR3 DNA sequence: TGTGCCAGCAGTTTGTACGTCTACGAGCAGTACTTC. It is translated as CASSLYVYEQYF. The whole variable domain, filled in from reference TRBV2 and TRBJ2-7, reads EPEVTQTPSHQVTQMGQEVILRCVPISNHLYFYWYRQILGQKVEFLVSFYNNEISEKSEIFDDQFSVERPDGSNFTLKIRSTKLEDSAMYFCASSLYVYEQYFGPGTRLTVT.